The clone carrying this T cell receptor (beta chain) was counted between two and nine times. Antigen unknown. TCRdb re-called the RT-PCR reads through MiXCR, storing one row per CDR3 protein. Of some 800,000 distinct CDR3 sequences in the sample, roughly 20% were seen once. The sample belongs to a study of response to subunit inactivated influenza vaccine. Study-wide results and limits: There was a suggestion from the authors that each seasonal influenza vaccination recruits few new T cells.

Here the sequenced sample was PBMCs from blood, taken more than 4 days after vaccination. The clonotype was recovered from a man between 50 and 59 years old who received an inactivated influenza vaccine.

CDR3 loop: CSAPLTGARLKSYNEQFF. The DNA for the CDR3 is TGCAGTGCCCCCCTGACGGGGGCAAGGTTGAAGTCCTACAATGAGCAGTTCTTC. The rearrangement joins TRBV20-1 to TRBJ2-1; D may be TRBD1 or TRBD2 (6 bases each). The CDR3 extends over 18 amino acids. V shed 6 bases and J shed 1 base, with 25 bases lying between them. The germline V gene has CDR1 DFQATT and CDR2 SNEGSKA (reference sequence).